Sequencing of this T cell receptor beta chain was carried out in a study of CD8 T cells in Susac syndrome (dated by TCRdb to between 2017 and 2020). Study-wide context: Whether CD8+ T cell activation and differentiation in Susac syndrome was antigen driven was tested using repertoire sequencing. CD8+ T cell repertoire clonality was compared between approximately 12 healthy donors, approximately 14 Susac syndrome patients and around 16 multiple sclerosis patients. The research as a whole found: The number of individuals in the TCR sequencing and HLA analysis was recognized as being relatively small.

High-throughput TCR beta sequencing profiled peripheral blood CD8+ and CD4+ T cells from healthy donors, Susac syndrome patients and multiple sclerosis patients. Treatment-naive patients with stable or active relapsing-remitting disease fulfilling revised McDonald criteria were used as multiple sclerosis controls. Bulk CD8+ and CD4+ T cells were purified magnetically by negative isolation, whereas CD8+ TEMRA cells were enriched by FACS. Blood was collected in EDTA tubes and processed within 24 hours, with PBMCs isolated through density gradient centrifugation. PBMCs intended for TCR sequencing were cryopreserved in liquid nitrogen and were subsequently thawed in a 37 degrees C water bath. The sorted or isolated CD4+, CD8+ and CD8+ TEMRA cells had a purity of 90% or higher. Sequences MNHEY (CDR1) and SMNVEV (CDR2) are obtained from the germline V gene (reference sequence). The CDR3 contains 16 residues, cysteine and phenylalanine counted. The DNA shown is the 48-base CDR3, in frame from base 1. The V end loses 7 bases and the J end loses 0 bases, and a stretch of 13 bases separates them.

Points on this clonotype: The antigen it binds to is not known. Per-nucleotide qualities are absent, and no much larger clonotype sits a single base away.

RNA was extracted using the RNeasy kit, and roughly 0.5 to 1 ug of the RNA was reverse transcribed with random hexamers. TCR beta CDR3 regions were amplified with the immunoSEQ multiplex PCR assay covering 54 Vbeta and 13 Jbeta segments. Bias from PCR amplification was corrected by using a synthetic template baseline for primer optimization and for computational correction. The authors' analysis ran thus. Reads were assigned to V, D and J genes according to IMGT and analyzed in immunoSEQ Analyzer, with only productive sequences retained. Clonality was computed as one minus Shannon entropy normalized by log2 of the number of productive unique sequences. For each patient and control, public and private clones were evaluated among the 100 most prevalent clones. Clones were defined as Susac-specific if absent from the healthy and MS cohorts, from some 1,000 published viral clones and from other ImmuneACCESS disease sequences. TCRdb itself trimmed the public reads at Q25 with fastp, ran MiXCR and retained productive beta chains. Merged by CDR3 protein, the rows form single entries marked with the most common genes and DNA. None of the V and J calls come from the authors' own analysis; TCRdb made them. In all, the sample holds hundreds of thousands of distinct CDR3 sequences, and roughly 85% of those were seen once. The leading ten clones occupy approximately 0.2% of the sample.

Recombination joined TRBV27 with TRBJ2-6, with an unclear D gene assignment. The clonotype originates from a human donor with multiple sclerosis. Sequencing was performed on CD8+ T cells from PBMCs. The nucleotide sequence is given as TGTGCCAGCACCCCTCTTCGGGTCTCTGGGGCCAACGTCCTGACTTTC. Its protein product is CASTPLRVSGANVLTF.